This is a list of T cell receptor beta chains from one sample in a study. One entry per CDR3 protein, called by TCRdb with MiXCR from the RT-PCR reads. The sample yields more than 550,000 distinct CDR3 sequences, approximately 15% seen once. Sequencing was done on a sample of memory CD4+ T cells from blood. These receptors originate from a female donor in good health, serving as a healthy control. Each CDR3 is given with its conserved first and last residue. The D gene is left open where the match is weak. Only part of the rows carry a size: once, few, many, or a class if the clone is expanded.

v_call	clone_size	d_call	j_call	cdr3_aa	cdr3_nt
TRBV25-1	few	.	TRBJ1-2	CASSVDGRESYGYTF	TGTGCCAGCAGTGTAGATGGGCGGGAAAGCTATGGCTACACCTTC
TRBV7-2	many	TRBD2	TRBJ2-7	CASSRLAGVVEQYF	TGTGCCAGCAGCAGACTAGCGGGGGTCGTCGAGCAGTACTTC
TRBV6-1	few	TRBD1	TRBJ1-4	CASSKYTGTGPATNEKLFF	TGTGCCAGCAGCAAATATACCGGGACAGGGCCTGCAACTAATGAAAAACTGTTTTTT
TRBV28	few	.	TRBJ2-7	CASTLTGRDEQYF	TGTGCCAGCACCTTGACAGGCCGGGACGAGCAGTACTTC
TRBV20-1	.	.	TRBJ2-7	CSARGLASSYEQYF	TGCAGTGCTAGAGGACTCGCCAGCTCCTACGAGCAGTACTTC
TRBV2	many	.	TRBJ2-4	CASSAAENIQYF	TGTGCCAGCAGTGCGGCAGAAAACATTCAGTACTTC
TRBV24-1	.	TRBD2	TRBJ2-2	CATSAKGLAAGELFF	TGTGCCACCAGTGCGAAGGGACTAGCGGCCGGGGAGCTGTTTTTT
TRBV24-1	.	.	TRBJ2-4	CATSAAGSLTNIQYF	TGTGCCACCTCGGCGGCGGGTTCGTTAACGAACATTCAGTACTTC
TRBV5-1	once	.	TRBJ2-7	CASSLDSVGSYEQYF	TGCGCCAGCAGCTTGGATTCGGTAGGGAGCTACGAGCAGTACTTC
TRBV20-1	once	TRBD2	TRBJ2-1	CSAPQREKSYNEQFF	TGCAGTGCGCCACAGCGGGAGAAATCCTACAATGAGCAGTTCTTC
TRBV20-1	few	TRBD2	TRBJ2-1	CSARGTGGGGLYNEQFF	TGCAGTGCTAGGGGGACCGGTGGGGGAGGGCTTTACAATGAGCAGTTCTTC
TRBV28	.	TRBD1	TRBJ2-3	CASTIPVGTGTDTQYF	TGTGCCAGCACCATCCCGGTCGGGACAGGCACAGATACGCAGTATTTT
TRBV28	.	.	TRBJ1-6	CASSPRTASSPLHF	TGTGCCAGCAGCCCCAGGACCGCGAGTTCACCCCTCCACTTT
TRBV28	few	.	TRBJ2-1	CASSLLKNEQFF	TGTGCCAGCAGTTTACTAAAAAATGAGCAGTTCTTC
TRBV7-8	.	TRBD1	TRBJ2-1	CASSLMGRQGSEQFF	TGTGCCAGCAGCTTAATGGGCCGACAGGGCAGTGAGCAGTTCTTC
TRBV20-1	few	.	TRBJ1-2	CSAIELGYYGYTF	TGCAGTGCCATCGAACTAGGGTACTATGGCTACACCTTC
TRBV20-1	.	TRBD2	TRBJ2-3	CSAGDGLAEKRTDTQYF	TGCAGTGCTGGGGATGGACTAGCGGAAAAACGAACAGATACGCAGTATTTT
TRBV5-5	few	TRBD1	TRBJ1-2	CASSRGQGASYGYTF	TGTGCCAGCAGCAGGGGACAGGGGGCCAGCTATGGCTACACCTTC
TRBV5-6	many	TRBD1	TRBJ1-5	CASSLWGTGVQPQHF	TGTGCCAGCAGCTTGTGGGGGACAGGGGTTCAGCCCCAGCATTTT
TRBV12-3/TRBV12-4	many	TRBD1	TRBJ1-2	CASSPGQGVGGYTF	TGTGCCAGCAGTCCGGGACAGGGGGTAGGAGGCTACACCTTC
TRBV7-2	few	.	TRBJ1-5	CASSQGILGSNQPQHF	TGTGCCAGCAGCCAGGGGATATTGGGTTCAAATCAGCCCCAGCATTTT
TRBV20-1	few	TRBD2	TRBJ2-5	CSAPPSGGARETQYF	TGCAGTGCTCCCCCTAGCGGGGGGGCCCGGGAGACCCAGTACTTC
TRBV12-3/TRBV12-4	many	.	TRBJ2-3	CASSFNRVTDTQYF	TGTGCCAGCAGTTTTAACAGGGTCACAGATACGCAGTATTTT
TRBV24-1	.	TRBD2	TRBJ2-2	CATSDPLGVAGTGELFF	TGTGCCACCAGTGATCCCCTCGGGGTAGCGGGCACCGGGGAGCTGTTTTTT
TRBV20-1	.	TRBD2	TRBJ2-7	CSASEYGTSRYEQYF	TGCAGTGCTAGTGAATACGGGACTAGCCGTTACGAGCAGTACTTC
TRBV5-1	few	.	TRBJ1-1	CASGHQENTEAFF	TGCGCCAGCGGTCACCAGGAGAACACTGAAGCTTTCTTT
TRBV7-2	many	.	TRBJ2-5	CASSLGGGETQYF	TGTGCCAGCAGCTTAGGAGGAGGAGAGACCCAGTACTTC
TRBV7-9	few	TRBD1	TRBJ1-5	CASSGTGAQPQHF	TGTGCCAGCAGTGGAACAGGGGCCCAGCCCCAGCATTTT
TRBV6-1	.	.	TRBJ2-5	CASSFQAETQYF	TGTGCCAGCAGTTTTCAAGCCGAGACCCAGTACTTC
TRBV19	few	.	TRBJ1-2	CASSTRDGDFYGYTF	TGTGCCAGTAGTACCCGGGACGGAGACTTCTATGGCTACACCTTC
TRBV7-3	.	.	TRBJ2-2	CASSLRALASGELFF	TGTGCCAGCAGCTTAAGGGCTCTAGCTTCCGGGGAGCTGTTTTTT
TRBV6-4	few	.	TRBJ1-5	CASSVTENQPQHF	TGTGCCAGCAGTGTAACAGAGAATCAGCCCCAGCATTTT
TRBV10-3	.	.	TRBJ2-5	CAISESEGGETQYF	TGTGCCATCAGTGAGTCGGAGGGCGGAGAGACCCAGTACTTC
TRBV12-3/TRBV12-4	.	.	TRBJ1-4	CASTHHFWEFEKLFF	TGTGCCAGCACCCACCATTTTTGGGAATTTGAAAAACTGTTTTTT
TRBV6-2/TRBV6-3	.	.	TRBJ2-4	CASSYSTVLDLAKNIQYF	TGTGCCAGCAGTTACTCGACGGTACTAGACCTAGCCAAAAACATTCAGTACTTC
TRBV27	few	.	TRBJ2-1	CASSTSQGSYNEQFF	TGTGCCAGCAGTACTTCTCAAGGATCTTACAATGAGCAGTTCTTC
TRBV6-5	.	.	TRBJ1-2	CASSYSTGYNYGYTF	TGTGCCAGCAGTTACTCGACGGGATATAACTATGGCTACACCTTC
TRBV28	.	.	TRBJ1-2	CASSSPPLNYGYTF	TGTGCCAGCAGTTCGCCTCCCTTAAACTATGGCTACACCTTC
TRBV28	.	.	TRBJ2-5	CASSFVMAETQYF	TGTGCCAGCAGTTTCGTCATGGCGGAGACCCAGTACTTC
TRBV5-1	many	TRBD2	TRBJ2-1	CASSPGLAGNEQFF	TGTGCCAGCAGCCCGGGACTAGCGGGCAATGAGCAGTTCTTC
TRBV7-2	.	.	TRBJ2-5	CASSSRRLEETQYF	TGTGCCAGCAGCTCCCGTCGACTGGAAGAGACCCAGTACTTC
TRBV2	.	.	TRBJ2-3	CASSRLPDTQYF	TGTGCCAGCAGTAGACTGCCAGATACGCAGTATTTT
TRBV5-1	few	TRBD2	TRBJ2-1	CASSLVLAGGSNEQFF	TGCGCCAGCAGCTTGGTACTAGCGGGAGGTTCCAATGAGCAGTTCTTC
TRBV12-3/TRBV12-4	few	TRBD1	TRBJ2-7	CASSSPRQGNIYEQYF	TGTGCCAGCAGTTCCCCTCGACAGGGCAATATCTACGAGCAGTACTTC
TRBV18	.	TRBD1	TRBJ1-1	CASSRGQGRTEAFF	TGTGCCAGCTCACGGGGACAGGGTAGGACTGAAGCTTTCTTT
TRBV12-3/TRBV12-4	few	.	TRBJ2-7	CASSLDSGAFEQYF	TGTGCCAGCAGTTTAGACTCGGGGGCATTCGAGCAGTACTTC
TRBV24-1	few	.	TRBJ2-7	CATSDATESSYEQYF	TGTGCCACCAGTGATGCGACAGAGAGCTCCTACGAGCAGTACTTC
TRBV5-4	few	TRBD2	TRBJ2-2	CASSRGGRVPGELFF	TGTGCCAGCTCCCGAGGCGGGAGAGTGCCCGGGGAGCTGTTTTTT
TRBV7-2	many	.	TRBJ2-5	CASSTGGSQETQYF	TGTGCCAGCAGCACCGGGGGTAGCCAAGAGACCCAGTACTTC
TRBV25-1	.	.	TRBJ2-7	CASSGSWLTYEQYF	TGTGCCAGCAGTGGGAGCTGGCTGACCTACGAGCAGTACTTC
TRBV27	once	TRBD1	TRBJ2-5	CASRPGYGTDQETQYF	TGTGCCAGCAGGCCGGGATACGGGACAGACCAAGAGACCCAGTACTTC
TRBV19	.	.	TRBJ2-2	CASLGFASTGELFF	TGTGCCAGTTTGGGGTTCGCGAGCACCGGGGAGCTGTTTTTT
TRBV15	few	TRBD1	TRBJ1-2	CATSRQQGNYGYTF	TGTGCCACCAGCAGACAACAGGGGAACTATGGCTACACCTTC
TRBV5-1	few	.	TRBJ2-3	CASRRGAAEDTQYF	TGCGCCAGCCGCAGGGGGGCTGCTGAAGATACGCAGTATTTT
TRBV5-1	few	.	TRBJ1-3	CASSVGFGASGNTIYF	TGCGCCAGCAGCGTTGGTTTTGGAGCCTCTGGAAACACCATATATTTT